A selection of T cell receptor beta chains follows, all from one sample in a study of Tregs in tolerant kidney transplant recipients. The method was immunoSEQ multiplex PCR; TCRdb's version includes in-frame clones alone and lacks a portion of them. Of roughly 66,000 clones listed, 80% to 95% are singletons. This specimen was CD8+ T cells from blood, taken before the transplant. These TCRs come from a human donor who received a combined kidney and bone marrow transplant. CDR3s include the opening cysteine and the closing phenylalanine or tryptophan. A D gene is named only where the DNA matches it firmly. Only some rows state a clone size, as once, few, many or a class for expanded clones.

>TRBV2|.|few|TRBJ1-5
CASSATSYSNQPQHF
TGTGCCAGCAGTGCGACATCGTATAGCAATCAGCCCCAGCATTTT
>TRBV19|.|.|TRBJ1-4
CASSMMVLAGVFGKLFF
TGTGCCAGTAGTATGATGGTGTTGGCAGGGGTGTTTGGAAAACTGTTTTTT
>TRBV16|TRBD1|.|TRBJ2-5
CASSKPQTGETQYF
TGTGCCAGCAGCAAACCTCAGACAGGGGAGACCCAGTACTTC
>TRBV5-6|.|.|TRBJ1-1
CASSLLFGGSYTEAFF
TGTGCCAGCAGCTTGTTGTTCGGGGGGAGTTACACTGAAGCTTTCTTT
>TRBV7-6|TRBD1|.|TRBJ1-4
CASSPQQGAGEKLFF
TGTGCCAGCAGCCCTCAACAGGGGGCAGGGGAAAAACTGTTTTTT
>TRBV30|TRBD2|.|TRBJ2-2
CAWGGLAGYTGELFF
TGTGCCTGGGGCGGACTAGCGGGATACACCGGGGAGCTGTTTTTT
>TRBV27|TRBD1|.|TRBJ1-1
CASSLRRGQGTEAFF
TGTGCCAGCAGTTTAAGACGGGGACAGGGGACTGAAGCTTTCTTT
>TRBV29-1|.|.|TRBJ1-1
CSVEFQGGTVNTEAFF
TGCAGCGTTGAGTTCCAGGGTGGTACTGTGAACACTGAAGCTTTCTTT
>TRBV28|TRBD1|.|TRBJ1-6
CAGGTANSPLHF
TGTGCCGGAGGGACAGCGAATTCACCCCTCCACTTT
>TRBV19|.|.|TRBJ1-4
CASSIRGGGEKLFF
TGTGCCAGTAGTATTCGGGGTGGAGGTGAAAAACTGTTTTTT
>TRBV7-9|TRBD2|.|TRBJ2-1
CASSSIGSGGEFF
TGTGCCAGCAGTTCTATAGGGAGCGGGGGGGAGTTCTTC
>TRBV6-4|.|.|TRBJ2-2
CASSDSGQTGELFF
TGTGCCAGCAGTGACTCTGGCCAAACCGGGGAGCTGTTTTTT
>TRBV7-3|.|.|TRBJ2-7
CASSLTGGEQYF
TGTGCCAGCAGCTTAACAGGGGGCGAGCAGTACTTC
>TRBV5-4|.|.|TRBJ1-2
CASSPGGGYGYTF
TGTGCCAGCAGCCCGGGGGGGGGCTATGGCTACACCTTC
>TRBV7-9|TRBD1|.|TRBJ1-2
CASSLGTGGDGYTF
TGTGCCAGCAGCTTAGGAACAGGGGGCGATGGCTACACCTTC
>TRBV19|TRBD2|.|TRBJ2-5
CASSSPGGYQETQYF
TGTGCCAGTAGTTCCCCGGGAGGCTACCAAGAGACCCAGTACTTC
>TRBV13|.|.|TRBJ2-7
CASSLGRGYEQYF
TGTGCCAGCAGCTTAGGCAGGGGCTACGAGCAGTACTTC
>TRBV19|TRBD1|.|TRBJ1-1
CASSLGTAKAFF
TGTGCCAGTAGCCTTGGGACAGCGAAAGCTTTCTTT
>TRBV7-2|.|.|TRBJ2-4
CASSLVLAGQGKNIQYF
TGTGCCAGCAGCTTAGTACTAGCGGGACAGGGCAAAAACATTCAGTACTTC
>TRBV14|TRBD1|.|TRBJ2-7
CASSRDRGSAHEQYF
TGTGCCAGCAGCCGAGACAGGGGCTCGGCGCACGAGCAGTACTTC
>TRBV4-1|.|few|TRBJ1-2
CASSQVPGVNYGYTF
TGCGCCAGCAGCCAAGTTCCAGGGGTAAACTATGGCTACACCTTC
>TRBV7-6|TRBD2|once|TRBJ2-1
CASREGLVNHEQFF
TGTGCCAGCAGAGAGGGACTAGTTAACCATGAGCAGTTCTTC
>TRBV30|.|once|TRBJ1-5
CAWRLGDRGGYQPQHF
TGTGCCTGGCGCCTTGGAGACAGAGGGGGTTATCAGCCCCAGCATTTT
>TRBV11-2|TRBD2|.|TRBJ2-5
CASSFVGREEETQYF
TGTGCCAGCAGCTTCGTCGGGCGGGAGGAAGAGACCCAGTACTTC
>TRBV14|TRBD2|.|TRBJ2-5
CASSQEAGVLRETQYF
TGTGCCAGCAGCCAAGAAGCGGGAGTGCTTCGGGAGACCCAGTACTTC
>TRBV27|.|.|TRBJ2-7
CASSLYGGTTYEQYF
TGTGCCAGCAGTTTATACGGGGGTACAACTTACGAGCAGTACTTC
>TRBV7-3|.|.|TRBJ1-2
CASSTIGCGVSGVFYGYTF
TGTGCCAGCAGCACGATCGGCTGCGGGGTGTCGGGTGTGTTCTATGGCTACACCTTC
>TRBV5-6|.|few|TRBJ1-3
CASSSAGNTIYF
TGTGCCAGCAGCTCAGCTGGAAACACCATATATTTT
>TRBV7-9|.|.|TRBJ1-1
CASSDGEGGITEAFF
TGTGCCAGCAGCGACGGGGAGGGAGGGATCACTGAAGCTTTCTTT
>TRBV5-6|.|.|TRBJ1-2
CASSLIGEGRDYGYTF
TGTGCCAGCAGCTTGATTGGGGAGGGGCGAGACTATGGCTACACCTTC
>TRBV15|.|.|TRBJ2-7
CATSRGENPYEQYF
TGTGCCACCAGCAGAGGGGAGAACCCCTACGAGCAGTACTTC
>TRBV7-9|.|.|TRBJ2-7
CASSLARHSSSYEQYF
TGTGCCAGCAGCTTAGCAAGACATTCGAGCTCCTACGAGCAGTACTTC
>TRBV19|TRBD1|.|TRBJ1-1
CASSMDRTLPEAFF
TGTGCCAGTAGTATGGACAGGACCCTGCCTGAAGCTTTCTTT
>TRBV27|.|.|TRBJ1-2
CASSSPDIGYTF
TGTGCCAGCAGTTCACCGGACATAGGCTACACCTTC
>TRBV19|TRBD1|.|TRBJ2-7
CASSMFGGQATYEQYF
TGTGCCAGTAGTATGTTTGGAGGACAGGCGACCTACGAGCAGTACTTC
>TRBV4-2|TRBD2|.|TRBJ2-7
CASSPGSGTSIDEQYF
TGTGCCAGCAGCCCGGGATCCGGGACTAGCATCGACGAGCAGTACTTC
>TRBV19|TRBD2|.|TRBJ2-1
CASSPEASGRSYNEQFF
TGTGCCAGTAGTCCCGAGGCTAGCGGGAGATCCTACAATGAGCAGTTCTTC
>TRBV5-6|TRBD2|.|TRBJ2-7
CASRAGLAGYEQYF
TGTGCCAGCAGGGCGGGACTAGCGGGCTACGAGCAGTACTTC
>TRBV6-5|TRBD2|.|TRBJ2-1
CASTVAGRVDNEQFF
TGTGCCAGCACGGTAGCGGGAAGAGTGGACAATGAGCAGTTCTTC
>TRBV27|TRBD2|.|TRBJ2-1
CASTPLAGSKQQFF
TGTGCCAGCACCCCACTAGCGGGCTCCAAGCAGCAGTTCTTC
>TRBV13|.|.|TRBJ2-5
CASSHGRELQYF
TGTGCCAGCAGCCATGGACGGGAACTGCAGTACTTC
>TRBV5-4|.|.|TRBJ2-7
CASSSSNSPYEQYF
TGTGCCAGCAGCTCCTCTAACTCACCGTACGAGCAGTACTTC
>TRBV7-9|.|.|TRBJ2-5
CASSAWDFQETQYF
TGTGCCAGCAGCGCCTGGGACTTTCAAGAGACCCAGTACTTC
>TRBV5-4|.|.|TRBJ1-2
CAFGGGTLYGYTF
TGTGCCTTCGGGGGGGGAACACTATATGGCTACACCTTC
>TRBV4-3|.|.|TRBJ2-7
CASSQERGPDGGYEQYF
TGCGCCAGCAGCCAAGAAAGGGGTCCGGACGGTGGCTACGAGCAGTACTTC
>TRBV2|TRBD2|.|TRBJ2-5
CAILTGTKETQYF
TGTGCCATCCTAACCGGGACTAAAGAGACCCAGTACTTC
>TRBV7-2|TRBD2|.|TRBJ2-1
CASSSFIAGGRNEQFF
TGTGCCAGCAGCTCATTCATAGCGGGAGGGCGCAATGAGCAGTTCTTC
>TRBV6-5|.|.|TRBJ1-1
CASYWASGITEAFF
TGTGCCAGCTATTGGGCCTCAGGTATCACTGAAGCTTTCTTT
>TRBV11-3|.|.|TRBJ2-5
CASSLENQQETQYF
TGTGCCAGCAGCTTAGAAAATCAGCAAGAGACCCAGTACTTC
>TRBV7-3|.|.|TRBJ2-7
CASSPGGPSYEQYF
TGTGCCAGCAGCCCTGGAGGTCCGTCCTACGAGCAGTACTTC
>TRBV9|.|.|TRBJ2-6
CASSSTGFSGANVLTF
TGTGCCAGCAGCTCAACAGGGTTCTCTGGGGCCAACGTCCTGACTTTC
>TRBV19|TRBD1|.|TRBJ2-7
CATRPAQGLSYEQYF
TGTGCCACCAGACCTGCACAGGGGCTCTCCTACGAGCAGTACTTC
>TRBV14|.|.|TRBJ2-6
CASSPRDSGANVLTF
TGTGCCAGCAGCCCACGGGACTCTGGGGCCAACGTCCTGACTTTC
>TRBV13|.|.|TRBJ2-5
CASSLEGHRQTQYF
TGTGCCAGCAGCTTAGAGGGACACCGTCAGACCCAGTACTTC
>TRBV27|TRBD1|.|TRBJ1-1
CASSPGQPDTEAFF
TGTGCCAGCAGTCCGGGACAGCCTGACACTGAAGCTTTCTTT
>TRBV12-5|TRBD1|.|TRBJ2-7
CASGLVPGQGKEQYF
TGTGCTAGTGGTTTGGTTCCGGGACAGGGAAAGGAGCAGTACTTC
>TRBV27|.|.|TRBJ2-1
CASSGGVNNEQFF
TGTGCCAGCAGCGGGGGAGTAAACAATGAGCAGTTCTTC
>TRBV5-1|.|.|TRBJ2-7
CASSLVYSGATYEQYF
TGCGCCAGCAGCTTGGTTTATAGCGGTGCTACCTACGAGCAGTACTTC
>TRBV6-4|TRBD1|once|TRBJ2-1
CASSDQGAYNEQFF
TGTGCCAGCAGTGACCAGGGGGCGTACAATGAGCAGTTCTTC
>TRBV19|TRBD1|.|TRBJ2-7
CASGFGTGPTYEQYF
TGTGCCAGTGGTTTTGGGACAGGCCCCACCTACGAGCAGTACTTC